Here is one T cell receptor (beta chain) with its context. Germline assignment: CDR1 SGHDT and CDR2 YYEEEE. Germline trimming cut 0 bases from V and 5 bases from J; bases unmatched to any gene: 13. This CDR3 is built from 17 residues. This entry is derived from a study of OX40 agonist ivuxolimab in advanced cancers. Only in-frame clones appear in the TCRdb table, and some are missing; sequencing was by immunoSEQ multiplex PCR. Here the sample spans more than 25,000 clones, about 82% being singletons. The sequence was collected from an adult with an advanced solid tumor such as melanoma, head and neck, liver or kidney cancer. The sequences come from CD4+ or CD8+ T cells sorted from blood, collected in a trial of the OX40 agonist ivuxolimab. The chain is built from TRBV5-6 and TRBJ2-7, with TRBD2 matching over 8 bases. The CDR3 region has the DNA TGTGCCAGCAGCTTGGTGAGTAGCGGGGTTACGGTGGACGAGCAGTACTTC. It is translated as CASSLVSSGVTVDEQYF.